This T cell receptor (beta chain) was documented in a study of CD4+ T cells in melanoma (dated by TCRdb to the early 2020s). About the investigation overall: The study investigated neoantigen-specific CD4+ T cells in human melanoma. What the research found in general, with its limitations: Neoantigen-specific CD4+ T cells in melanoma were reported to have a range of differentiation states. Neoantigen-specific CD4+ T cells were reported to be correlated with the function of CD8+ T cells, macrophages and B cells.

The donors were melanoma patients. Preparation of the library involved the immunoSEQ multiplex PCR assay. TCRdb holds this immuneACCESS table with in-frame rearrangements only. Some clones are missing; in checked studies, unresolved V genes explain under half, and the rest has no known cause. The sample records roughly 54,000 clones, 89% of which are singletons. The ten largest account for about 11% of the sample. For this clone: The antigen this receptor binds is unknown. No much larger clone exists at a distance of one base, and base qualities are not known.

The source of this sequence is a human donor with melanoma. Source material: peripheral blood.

The CDR3 region: CASRQPPGQGNEKLFF. At the DNA level, the sequence is TGTGCCAGCAGACAACCTCCGGGACAGGGGAATGAAAAACTGTTTTTT. The sequence is built from TRBV6-6 and TRBJ1-4, and TRBD1 aligns with 10 junction nucleotides. At the junction V is shortened by 6 bases and J by 5 bases; bases outside the gene matches: 9. Including the terminal cysteine and phenylalanine, the CDR3 comprises 16 residues. The sequence is cut down to CDR3 DNA, 48 bases in frame from base 1. CDR1 and CDR2 were assigned from the germline V gene (reference sequence) as MNHNY and SVGAGI.